The clone carrying this T cell receptor beta chain was seen repeatedly, ten times or more. The data were obtained in a study of T-cell reconstitution after alpha-beta-depleted transplantation in children. Library preparation (for TCRbeta) was performed with unique molecular identifiers. TCRdb re-derived calls from the PCR reads in MiXCR, one entry per CDR3 protein. This table holds roughly 220,000 distinct CDR3 sequences, 12% found once. V was trimmed by 6 bases and J by 0 bases, leaving 19 bases between them. The CDR3 covers 16 residues. The V gene's germline CDR1 is SGHRS and CDR2 YFSETQ. The sequencing used PBMCs from the stem cell graft donor, collected from the stem cell graft. The source of this sequence is a human donor who donated a stem cell graft to a child with acute lymphoblastic leukemia. This chain uses TRBV5-1 with TRBJ2-7; TRBD1 is a possible D gene (5 bases). The CDR3 sequence: CASTGQGEEHSYEQYF. For the CDR3, the DNA is TGCGCCAGCACCGGGCAAGGGGAAGAACACTCCTACGAGCAGTACTTC. Variable domain in full (rest from reference TRBV5-1 and TRBJ2-7): KAGVTQTPRYLIKTRGQQVTLSCSPISGHRSVSWYQQTPGQGLQFLFEYFSETQRNKGNFPGRFSGRQFSNSRSEMNVSTLELGDSALYLCASTGQGEEHSYEQYFGPGTRLTVT.